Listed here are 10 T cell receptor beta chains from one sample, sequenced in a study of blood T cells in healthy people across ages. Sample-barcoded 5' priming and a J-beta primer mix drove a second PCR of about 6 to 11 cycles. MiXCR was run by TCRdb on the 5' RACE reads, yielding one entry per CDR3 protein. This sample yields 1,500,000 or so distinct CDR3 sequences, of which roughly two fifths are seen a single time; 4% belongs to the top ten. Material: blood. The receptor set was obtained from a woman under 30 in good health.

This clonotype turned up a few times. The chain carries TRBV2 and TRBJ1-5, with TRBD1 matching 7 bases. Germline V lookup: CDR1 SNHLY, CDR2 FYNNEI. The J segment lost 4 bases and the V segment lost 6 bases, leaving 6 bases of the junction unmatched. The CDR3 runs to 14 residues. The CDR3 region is CASSQDRRNQPQHF. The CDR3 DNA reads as TGTGCCAGCAGCCAGGACAGGCGGAATCAGCCCCAGCATTTT.

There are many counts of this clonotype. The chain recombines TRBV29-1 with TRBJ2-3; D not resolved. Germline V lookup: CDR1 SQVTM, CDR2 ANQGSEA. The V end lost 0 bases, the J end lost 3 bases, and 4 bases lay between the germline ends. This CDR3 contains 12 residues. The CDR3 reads CSVEEGTDTQYF. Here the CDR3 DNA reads TGCAGCGTTGAAGAAGGGACAGATACGCAGTATTTT.

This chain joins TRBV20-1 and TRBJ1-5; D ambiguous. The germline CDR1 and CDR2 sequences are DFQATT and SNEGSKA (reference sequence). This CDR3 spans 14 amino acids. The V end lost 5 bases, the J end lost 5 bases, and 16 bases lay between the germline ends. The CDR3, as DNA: TGCAGTGCTCTTACTCCGAGGGTAGATCAGCCCCAGCATTTT. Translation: CSALTPRVDQPQHF.

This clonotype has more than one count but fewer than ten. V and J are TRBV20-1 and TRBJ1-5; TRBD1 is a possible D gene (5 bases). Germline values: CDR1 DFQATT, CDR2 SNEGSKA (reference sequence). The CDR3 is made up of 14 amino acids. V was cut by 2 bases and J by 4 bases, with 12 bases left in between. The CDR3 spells CSARPGGGNQPQHF. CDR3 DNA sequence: TGCAGTGCTAGACCTGGGGGAGGTAATCAGCCCCAGCATTTT.

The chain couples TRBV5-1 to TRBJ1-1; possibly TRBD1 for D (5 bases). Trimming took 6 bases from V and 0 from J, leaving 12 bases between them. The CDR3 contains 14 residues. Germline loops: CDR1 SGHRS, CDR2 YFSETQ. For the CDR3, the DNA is TGCGCCAGCACCAGAGAGGACATGAACACTGAAGCTTTCTTT. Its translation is CASTREDMNTEAFF.

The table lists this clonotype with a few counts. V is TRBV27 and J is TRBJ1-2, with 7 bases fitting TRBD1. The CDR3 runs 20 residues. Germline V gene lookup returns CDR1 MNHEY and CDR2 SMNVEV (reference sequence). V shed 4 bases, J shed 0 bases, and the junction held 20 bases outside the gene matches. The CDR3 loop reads CASSSRAGTALSSANYGYTF. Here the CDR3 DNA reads TGTGCCAGCAGTTCGCGAGCGGGGACAGCTCTTTCCTCAGCTAACTATGGCTACACCTTC.

Here the CDR3 DNA reads TGTGCCAGCAGTACTGGAGCGGGAGAGTGGCTCAATGAGCAGTTCTTC. Translating gives CASSTGAGEWLNEQFF. This sequence joins TRBV12-3 or TRBV12-4 and TRBJ2-1, with 8 bases lining up with TRBD2. V lost 5 bases to trimming and J lost 6 bases; unmatched junction nucleotides: 12. This CDR3 has 16 amino acids.

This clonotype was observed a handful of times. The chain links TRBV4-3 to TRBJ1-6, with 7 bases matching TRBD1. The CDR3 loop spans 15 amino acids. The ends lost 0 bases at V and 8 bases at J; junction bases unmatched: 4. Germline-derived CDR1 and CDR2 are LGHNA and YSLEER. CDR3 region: CASSQDEGADSPLHF. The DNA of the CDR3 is TGCGCCAGCAGCCAAGATGAGGGGGCAGATTCACCCCTCCACTTT.

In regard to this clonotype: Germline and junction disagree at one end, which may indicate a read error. In nucleotides, the CDR3 is TGTGCCAGCAGCGTTCCCGGGAATGCGCAGTTCTTC. Protein product: CASSVPGNAQFF. The chain couples TRBV7-2 to TRBJ2-1; D is possibly TRBD2 (5 bases). This CDR3 has 12 amino acids. From germline, CDR1 is SGHTA and CDR2 FQGNSA.

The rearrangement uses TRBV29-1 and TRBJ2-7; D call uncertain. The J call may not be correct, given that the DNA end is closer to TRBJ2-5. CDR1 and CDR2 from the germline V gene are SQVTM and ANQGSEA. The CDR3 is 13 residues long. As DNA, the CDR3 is TGCAGCGTTGAGGTAGTTGGTCCGGAGACCCAGTACTTC. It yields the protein CSVEVVGPETQYF.